These 6 T cell receptor beta chains came from one sample sequenced in a study of T-cell memory formation after mild COVID-19. TCRdb re-analysed the 5' RACE reads in MiXCR, keeping a single row per CDR3 protein. The sample has 30,000 to 50,000 distinct CDR3 sequences, 6.1% seen once. Sequencing was done on a sample of PBMCs or a T cell subset sorted from them (not recorded which). These receptors were taken from an adult who had mild COVID-19 (a few samples of this study predate the infection). Cell type and time point are not known.

The V call is TRBV19, the J call TRBJ2-5, with a weak D call TRBD2 (5 bases). This CDR3 spans 13 amino acids. Trimming shortened V by 6 bases and J by 5 bases, and 13 bases separated the two germline ends. From germline, CDR1 is LNHDA and CDR2 SQIVND (reference sequence). The CDR3 loop reads CASRAEGVETQYF. The CDR3 nucleotides read TGTGCCAGTAGGGCTGAGGGCGTGGAGACCCAGTACTTC. Full variable domain (remainder filled in from reference TRBV19 and TRBJ2-5): DGGITQSPKYLFRKEGQNVTLSCEQNLNHDAMYWYRQDPGQGLRLIYYSQIVNDFQKGDIAEGYSVSREKKESFPLTVTSAQKNPTAFYLCASRAEGVETQYFGPGTRLLVL.

The V and J genes are TRBV3-1 and TRBJ1-6; tentative D call: TRBD1 (5 bases). The CDR3 length is 15 residues. Trimming pared 0 bases from V and 7 bases from J, leaving 10 bases between. Germline-derived CDR1 and CDR2 are LGHDT and YNNKEL (reference sequence). CDR3 amino acids: CASSQEGQGNSPLHF. DNA for the CDR3: TGTGCCAGCAGCCAAGAAGGGCAGGGAAATTCACCCCTCCACTTT. The whole variable domain, remainder taken from reference TRBV3-1 and TRBJ1-6, is DTAVSQTPKYLVTQMGNDKSIKCEQNLGHDTMYWYKQDSKKFLKIMFSYNNKELIINETVPNRFSPKSPDKAHLNLHINSLELGDSAVYFCASSQEGQGNSPLHFGNGTRLTVT.

This clonotype was observed at least ten times. The chain couples TRBV2 to TRBJ2-1; D unresolved. V dropped 3 bases and J dropped 0 bases, with 6 bases sitting between them. CDR1 SNHLY and CDR2 FYNNEI come from the germline V gene. The CDR3 sequence is 14 residues long. The CDR3 here is CASSDRSSYNEQFF. In DNA form, the CDR3 reads TGTGCCAGCAGTGACAGGAGCTCCTACAATGAGCAGTTCTTC.

The chain combines TRBV27 with TRBJ1-2; TRBD1 matches 8 bases. CDR1 and CDR2 (germline): MNHEY, SMNVEV (reference sequence). V lost 2 bases, J lost 4 bases, and 6 bases stayed unmatched. The CDR3 has 15 residues. Written as DNA, the CDR3 is TGTGCCAGCAGTTTAGAAACAGGGGGGGGCTATGGCTACACCTTC. The encoded protein is CASSLETGGGYGYTF.

This clonotype has only a few counts. The germline gene is not matched at one end of the junction; a read error may be the cause. The chain employs TRBV7-9 and TRBJ2-4; 7 nucleotides agree with TRBD1. The CDR3 contains 12 residues. Per germline, CDR1 SEHNR and CDR2 FQNEAQ (reference sequence). CDR3 amino acids: CASSLGTEGRHF. CDR3 in DNA: TGTGCCAGCAGCTTGGGGACAGAGGGAAGACACTTC.

This clonotype was counted a few times. V and J are TRBV4-2 and TRBJ2-3, with TRBD2 identical over 8 bases. The CDR3 runs 15 residues. Germline V gene data show CDR1 as LGHNA and CDR2 as YNFKEQ. Unmatched junction bases numbered 9, after V lost 3 bases and J lost 7 bases. The chain's CDR3 is CASSQGREGLYTQYF. The CDR3, as DNA: TGTGCCAGCAGCCAGGGACGGGAGGGCCTTTATACGCAGTATTTT.